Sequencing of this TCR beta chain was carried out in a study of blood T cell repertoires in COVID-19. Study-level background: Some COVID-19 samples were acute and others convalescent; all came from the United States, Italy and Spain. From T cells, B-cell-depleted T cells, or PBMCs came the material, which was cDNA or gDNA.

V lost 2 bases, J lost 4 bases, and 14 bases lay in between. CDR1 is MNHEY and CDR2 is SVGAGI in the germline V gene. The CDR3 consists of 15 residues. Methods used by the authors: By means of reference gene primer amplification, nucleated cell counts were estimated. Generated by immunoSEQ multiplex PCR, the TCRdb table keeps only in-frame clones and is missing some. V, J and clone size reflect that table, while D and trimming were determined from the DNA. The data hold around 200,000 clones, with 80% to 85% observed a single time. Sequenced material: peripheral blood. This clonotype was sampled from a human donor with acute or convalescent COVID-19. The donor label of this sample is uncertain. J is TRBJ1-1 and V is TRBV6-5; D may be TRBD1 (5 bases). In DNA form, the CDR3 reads TGTGCCAGCAGTTACCATTACATGGGGGGCACTGAAGCTTTCTTT. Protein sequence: CASSYHYMGGTEAFF.